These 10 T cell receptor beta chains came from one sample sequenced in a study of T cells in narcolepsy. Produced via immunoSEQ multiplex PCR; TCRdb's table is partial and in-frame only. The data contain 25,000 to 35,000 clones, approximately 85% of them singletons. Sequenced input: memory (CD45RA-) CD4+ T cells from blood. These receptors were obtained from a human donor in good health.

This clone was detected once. CDR3 in amino acids: CASRGVGRPGEKLFF. CDR3 coding DNA: TGTGCCAGCAGGGGGGTGGGGCGCCCAGGGGAAAAACTGTTTTTT. This chain joins TRBV28 and TRBJ1-4; maybe TRBD1 (5 bases). Germline V gene data show CDR1 as MDHEN and CDR2 as SYDVKM. V gave up 6 bases and J gave up 8 bases, with 19 bases separating them. CDR3 length equals 15 residues. Together with reference TRBV28 and TRBJ1-4, the CDR3 gives the full variable domain: DVKVTQSSRYLVKRTGEKVFLECVQDMDHENMFWYRQDPGLGLRLIYFSYDVKMKEKGDIPEGYSVSREKKERFSLILESASTNQTSMYLCASRGVGRPGEKLFFGSGTQLSVL.

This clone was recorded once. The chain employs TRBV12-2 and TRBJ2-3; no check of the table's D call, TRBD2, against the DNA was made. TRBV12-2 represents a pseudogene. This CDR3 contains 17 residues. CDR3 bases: TGTGCAAGTCGCTGGGATTCTAGCGGGAGGGCAACAGATACGCAGTATTTT. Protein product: CASRWDSSGRATDTQYF.

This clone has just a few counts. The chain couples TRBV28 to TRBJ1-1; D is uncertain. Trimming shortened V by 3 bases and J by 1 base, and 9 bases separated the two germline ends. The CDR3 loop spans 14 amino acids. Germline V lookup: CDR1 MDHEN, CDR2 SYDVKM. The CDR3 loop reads CASSLAGPNTEAFF. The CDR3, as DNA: TGTGCCAGCAGTTTGGCAGGACCGAACACTGAAGCTTTCTTT.

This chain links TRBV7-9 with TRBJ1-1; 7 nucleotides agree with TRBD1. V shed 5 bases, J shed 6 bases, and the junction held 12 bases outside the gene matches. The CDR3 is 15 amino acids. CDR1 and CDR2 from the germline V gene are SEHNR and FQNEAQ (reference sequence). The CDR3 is CASSEGGQLIPEAFF. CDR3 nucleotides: TGTGCCAGCAGCGAGGGGGGACAGCTAATACCTGAAGCTTTCTTT.

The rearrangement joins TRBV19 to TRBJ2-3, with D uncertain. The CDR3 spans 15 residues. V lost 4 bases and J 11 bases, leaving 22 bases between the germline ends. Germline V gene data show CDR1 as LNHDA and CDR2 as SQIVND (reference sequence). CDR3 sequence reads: CASSTPDGDGRRQYF. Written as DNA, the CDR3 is TGTGCCAGTAGTACCCCCGACGGAGACGGGCGTAGGCAGTATTTT.

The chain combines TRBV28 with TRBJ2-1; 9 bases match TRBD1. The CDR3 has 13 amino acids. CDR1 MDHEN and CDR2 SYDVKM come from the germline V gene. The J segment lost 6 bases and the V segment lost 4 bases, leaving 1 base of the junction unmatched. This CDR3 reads CASSSTGGNEQFF. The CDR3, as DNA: TGTGCCAGCAGTTCGACAGGGGGCAATGAGCAGTTCTTC.

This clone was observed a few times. CDR3: CASKTGVMDNEQFF. DNA for the CDR3: TGTGCCAGTAAAACGGGGGTAATGGACAATGAGCAGTTCTTC. V gene TRBV19 combines with J gene TRBJ2-1; TRBD2 might be the D (6 bases). With 7 bases removed from V and 5 bases from J, the gap between germline ends came to 15 bases. Germline V gene data show CDR1 as LNHDA and CDR2 as SQIVND (reference sequence). The CDR3 length is 14 residues. Filled out from reference TRBV19 and TRBJ2-1, the complete variable domain reads DGGITQSPKYLFRKEGQNVTLSCEQNLNHDAMYWYRQDPGQGLRLIYYSQIVNDFQKGDIAEGYSVSREKKESFPLTVTSAQKNPTAFYLCASKTGVMDNEQFFGPGTRLTVL.

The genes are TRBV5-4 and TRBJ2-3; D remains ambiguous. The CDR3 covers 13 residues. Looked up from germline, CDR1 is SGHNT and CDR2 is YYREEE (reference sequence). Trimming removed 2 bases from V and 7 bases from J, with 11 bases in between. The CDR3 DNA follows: TGTGCCAGCAGCTTTCAAGGGTGGAATACGCAGTATTTT. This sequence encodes CASSFQGWNTQYF.

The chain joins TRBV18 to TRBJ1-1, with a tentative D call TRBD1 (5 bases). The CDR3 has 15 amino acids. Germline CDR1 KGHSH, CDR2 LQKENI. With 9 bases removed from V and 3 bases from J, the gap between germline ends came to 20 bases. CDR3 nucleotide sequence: TGTGCCAGTCGAACCGGCGGGGGTAGTTACACTGAAGCTTTCTTT. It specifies CASRTGGGSYTEAFF.

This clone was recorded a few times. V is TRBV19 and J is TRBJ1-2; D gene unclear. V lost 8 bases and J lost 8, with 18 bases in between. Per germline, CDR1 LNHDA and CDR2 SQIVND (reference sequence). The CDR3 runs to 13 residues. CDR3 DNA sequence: TGTGCCAGTGGGTTCGCGGGAGCTGAGGGCTACACCTTC. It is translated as CASGFAGAEGYTF. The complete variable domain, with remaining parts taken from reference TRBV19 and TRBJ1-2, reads DGGITQSPKYLFRKEGQNVTLSCEQNLNHDAMYWYRQDPGQGLRLIYYSQIVNDFQKGDIAEGYSVSREKKESFPLTVTSAQKNPTAFYLCASGFAGAEGYTFGSGTRLTVV.